The 17 T cell receptor beta chains below were found in one sample sequenced in a study of blood T cell repertoires in COVID-19. Profiled with immunoSEQ multiplex PCR; TCRdb holds only in-frame clones, not every one. The sample yields some 300,000 clones, 70% to 90% seen once. Sequenced sample: PBMCs or T cells enriched from blood (not recorded which). The receptors here all came from a woman aged 60-75 years in a cohort exposed to, infected with or recovered from COVID-19 (not recorded which).

This rearrangement joins TRBV6-6 to TRBJ1-2; no clear D gene. This CDR3 has 13 residues. Germline V gene lookup returns CDR1 MNHNY and CDR2 SVGAGI (reference sequence). With 2 bases removed from V and 5 bases from J, the gap between germline ends came to 9 bases. The DNA for the CDR3 is TGTGCCAGCAGTTACGATGATCGGTATGGCTACACCTTC. Translation gives CASSYDDRYGYTF.

The chain is built from TRBV18 and TRBJ2-7, with D maybe TRBD1 (6 bases). CDR1 is KGHSH, CDR2 LQKENI, per germline. This CDR3 is built from 13 residues. Trimming removed 0 bases at V and 7 bases at J, with 10 bases between. Here the CDR3 DNA reads TGTGCCAGCTCACCACCAGGGGACACAGAGCAGTACTTC. It specifies CASSPPGDTEQYF.

The rearrangement uses TRBV11-2 and TRBJ2-5; maybe TRBD2 (6 bases). V was pared by 3 bases and J by 0 bases, with 14 bases between. The CDR3 totals 16 residues. CDR1 is SGHAT, CDR2 FQNNGV, per germline. The CDR3 coding sequence is TGTGCCAGCAGCTTGGGGGGAGCCGGGTACCAAGAGACCCAGTACTTC. As protein: CASSLGGAGYQETQYF.

This chain joins TRBV11-2 and TRBJ1-2; 8 positions agree with TRBD1. CDR3 length equals 14 residues. From germline, CDR1 is SGHAT and CDR2 FQNNGV. The V segment lost 4 bases and the J segment 4 bases; nucleotides outside the gene matches: 5. The CDR3 sequence is CASSSAGTGYGYTF. The CDR3 DNA reads TGTGCCAGCAGCTCCGCCGGGACAGGCTATGGCTACACCTTC.

This chain connects TRBV4-3 to TRBJ1-2, with D possibly TRBD1 on 5 matching bases. The CDR3 extends over 15 amino acids. Trimming took 3 bases from V and 4 from J, leaving 15 bases between them. Germline lookup yields CDR1 LGHNA and CDR2 YSLEER. This chain's CDR3 is CASSQRGEVVYGYTF. The CDR3 nucleotides are TGCGCCAGCAGCCAGCGGGGGGAGGTTGTCTATGGCTACACCTTC.

The table lists this clone with a few counts. The rearrangement links TRBV4-3 to TRBJ1-2; TRBD1 agrees at 8 bases. Germline V CDR1 and CDR2: LGHNA, YSLEER. Losses at the gene ends were 1 base for V and 8 bases for J; bases not matched to a gene: 3. CDR3 length: 13 residues. CDR3 in amino acids: CASSQGRGQGYTF. The CDR3 DNA sequence: TGCGCCAGCAGCCAAGGCAGGGGGCAAGGCTACACCTTC.

This clone was detected a few times. The chain carries TRBV7-2 and TRBJ2-7; D is perhaps TRBD1 (6 bases). V was cut by 2 bases and J by 2 bases, with 13 bases left in between. CDR3 size: 15 residues. CDR1 is SGHTA, CDR2 FQGNSA, per germline. CDR3 loop: CASSLKGQGTYEQYF. The CDR3 DNA sequence: TGTGCCAGCAGCTTAAAGGGCCAGGGGACCTACGAGCAGTACTTC.

CDR3 protein: CASSLGTVSTDTQYF. The CDR3, as DNA: TGTGCCAGCAGCCTTGGGACAGTTAGCACAGATACGCAGTATTTT. The J gene is TRBJ2-3, the V gene TRBV6-5, with 7 bases fitting TRBD1. J lost 0 bases, V lost 6 bases, and 6 bases had no gene match. The CDR3 extends over 15 amino acids. CDR1 and CDR2 from the germline V gene are MNHEY and SVGAGI.

The chain combines TRBV3-1 (or the pseudogene TRBV3-2) with TRBJ2-7; TRBD2 agrees at 10 bases. The CDR3 totals 15 residues. The germline V gene encodes CDR1 LGHDT and CDR2 YNNKEL (reference sequence). Germline trimming cut 1 base from V and 6 bases from J; bases unmatched to any gene: 6. The CDR3 region is CASSQGLAGGTEQYF. CDR3 DNA sequence: TGTGCCAGCAGCCAAGGTTTAGCGGGGGGCACCGAGCAGTACTTC.

The chain uses TRBV28 and TRBJ1-1; weak D call: TRBD1 (5 bases). V lost 2 bases to trimming and J lost 0 bases, with 13 bases between them. The germline CDR1 and CDR2 sequences are MDHEN and SYDVKM. The CDR3 totals 16 residues. The CDR3 bases are TGTGCCAGCAGTTTAAGACGCGACAGTATGAACACTGAAGCTTTCTTT. Protein: CASSLRRDSMNTEAFF.

The rearrangement uses TRBV28 and TRBJ2-3; 13 nucleotides agree with TRBD2. This CDR3 is 19 amino acids long. Germline CDR1 reads MDHEN; CDR2 reads SYDVKM. After removal of 3 bases from V and 1 base from J, the junction contained 10 bases not matched to a gene. The CDR3 nucleotides read TGTGCCAGCAGTTTGTTTGGACTAGCGGGAGTAGCGGGCACAGATACGCAGTATTTT. Amino acid sequence: CASSLFGLAGVAGTDTQYF.

CDR3 coding DNA: TGTGCCAGCAGGCGGGGGTTTGAGGAAAAACTGTTTTTT. The encoded protein is CASRRGFEEKLFF. V gene TRBV5-4 combines with J gene TRBJ1-4; maybe TRBD1 (5 bases). This CDR3 is 13 amino acids long. The germline gives CDR1 SGHNT, CDR2 YYREEE (reference sequence). Trimming removed 5 bases from V and 8 bases from J, with 13 bases in between.

The chain has TRBV21-1 and TRBJ1-6; TRBD1 was called by the table and not checked on the DNA. TRBV21-1 is a listed pseudogene. The CDR3 runs to 17 residues. The CDR3 bases are TGTGCCAGCAGCACCATTTTACGGACAGGGGACGGTTCACCCCTCCACTTT. Translating gives CASSTILRTGDGSPLHF.

This chain links TRBV5-1 with TRBJ1-5; D is possibly TRBD1 (6 bases). With 1 base removed from V and 5 bases from J, the gap between germline ends came to 13 bases. Germline CDR1 reads SGHRS; CDR2 reads YFSETQ. CDR3 length: 15 amino acids. The CDR3 is CASSLTGNRDQPQHF. The DNA for the CDR3 is TGCGCCAGCAGCTTGACGGGGAACAGGGATCAGCCCCAGCATTTT.

The chain links TRBV18 to TRBJ2-3, with TRBD2 matching 7 bases. Germline CDR1 reads KGHSH; CDR2 reads LQKENI. The CDR3 extends over 16 amino acids. J gave up 4 bases and V 1 base, and 8 bases lay outside the gene matches. The CDR3 loop reads CASSPRGGSVADTQYF. In DNA form, the CDR3 reads TGTGCCAGCTCACCACGGGGCGGGAGTGTTGCAGATACGCAGTATTTT.

The genes are TRBV5-8 and TRBJ2-5, with 9 nucleotides matching TRBD1. The V gene's germline CDR1 is SGHTS and CDR2 YDEGEE. The CDR3 contains 14 residues. J lost 3 bases, V lost 0 bases, and 0 bases had no gene match. CDR3: CASSLGTGEETQYF. The CDR3 DNA reads as TGTGCCAGCAGCTTGGGGACAGGGGAAGAGACCCAGTACTTC.

V gene TRBV20-1 combines with J gene TRBJ2-5; D may be TRBD1 (6 bases). V lost 3 bases and J lost 2, with 16 bases in between. CDR1 is DFQATT and CDR2 is SNEGSKA in the germline V gene (reference sequence). The CDR3 is made up of 15 amino acids. The CDR3 loop reads CSASLATGKQETQYF. In DNA form, the CDR3 reads TGCAGTGCTAGTTTAGCGACAGGAAAGCAAGAGACCCAGTACTTC.